This TCR beta chain is drawn from a study of T cells in Graves' hyperthyroidism and ophthalmopathy. Findings and limits, study-wide: The model predicted ophthalmopathy a median around six months before onset.

Any patient presenting with uncontrolled infection, other autoimmune disease, pregnancy or lactation was left out. The diagnoses drew upon clinical symptoms, serum thyroxine and TRAb, thyroid ultrasound and orbital computed tomography. This clonotype has more than one count but fewer than ten. What it binds is not known. CDR1 and CDR2 from the germline V gene are MNHNS and SASEGT. Between the trimmed V and J ends, which lost 8 bases and 5 bases, there was a span of 22 bases. The length of the CDR3 is 15 residues. RNA transcripts provided the source from which TCR beta CDR3 regions were amplified. With the HTBI primer set, the TCR CDR3 went through a first round of RT-PCR. From the multiplex PCR reads, TCRdb called clonotypes with MiXCR, one entry per CDR3 protein. The sample has 350,000 or so distinct CDR3 sequences, less than 20% seen once.

This sequence originates from a woman aged 40-49 years with Graves' ophthalmopathy. The specimen was blood. The chain carries TRBV6-1 and TRBJ2-7; D may correspond to TRBD1 or TRBD2 (6 bases each). CDR3 region: CASGRTAGQHNEQYF. The CDR3 DNA reads as TGTGCCAGCGGGAGGACGGCGGGACAACACAACGAGCAGTACTTC.